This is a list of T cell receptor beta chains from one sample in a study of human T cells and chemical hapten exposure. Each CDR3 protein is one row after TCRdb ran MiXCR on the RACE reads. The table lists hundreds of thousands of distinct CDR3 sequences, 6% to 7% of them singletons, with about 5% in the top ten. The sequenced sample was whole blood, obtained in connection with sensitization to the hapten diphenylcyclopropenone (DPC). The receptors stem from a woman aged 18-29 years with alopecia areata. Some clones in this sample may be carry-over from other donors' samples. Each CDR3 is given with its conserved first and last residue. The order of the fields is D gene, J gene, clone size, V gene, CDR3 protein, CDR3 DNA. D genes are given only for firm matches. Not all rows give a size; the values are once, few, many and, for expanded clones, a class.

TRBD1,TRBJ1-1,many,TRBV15,CATSSGQGRGNTEAFF,TGTGCCACCAGCTCCGGACAGGGAAGGGGGAACACTGAAGCTTTCTTT
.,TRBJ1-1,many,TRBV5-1,CASSLWVAGITEAFF,TGCGCCAGCAGCTTGTGGGTGGCAGGGATCACTGAAGCTTTCTTT
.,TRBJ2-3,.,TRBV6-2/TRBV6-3,CASSTGIWGTDTQYF,TGTGCCAGCAGTACAGGGATTTGGGGCACAGATACGCAGTATTTT
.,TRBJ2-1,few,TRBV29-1,CSVVPQGTYNEQFF,TGCAGCGTTGTCCCCCAGGGTACCTACAATGAGCAGTTCTTC
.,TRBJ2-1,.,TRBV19,CASSPSGFEQFF,TGTGCCAGTAGTCCCTCGGGATTTGAGCAGTTCTTC
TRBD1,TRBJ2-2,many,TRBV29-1,CSVRPGQGDTGELFF,TGCAGCGTGCGACCCGGACAGGGCGACACCGGGGAGCTGTTTTTT
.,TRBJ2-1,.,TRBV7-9,CASSFHRIGYNEQFF,TGTGCCAGCAGTTTTCATCGAATAGGGTACAATGAGCAGTTCTTC
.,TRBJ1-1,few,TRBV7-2,CASSADANTEAFF,TGTGCCAGCAGCGCGGACGCGAACACTGAAGCTTTCTTT
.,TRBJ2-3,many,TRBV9,CASSVAGTDTQYF,TGTGCCAGCAGCGTAGCCGGCACAGATACGCAGTATTTT
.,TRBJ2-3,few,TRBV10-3,CAISESIPPEVGGATDTQYF,TGTGCCATCAGTGAGTCCATCCCCCCGGAGGTGGGGGGCGCCACAGATACGCAGTATTTT
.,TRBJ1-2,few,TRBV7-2,CASSLTTLYLYGYTF,TGTGCCAGCAGCTTAACTACCCTCTACCTCTATGGCTACACCTTC
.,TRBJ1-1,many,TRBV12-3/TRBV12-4,CASSLIIAMNTEAFF,TGTGCCAGCAGTTTAATAATAGCTATGAACACTGAAGCTTTCTTT
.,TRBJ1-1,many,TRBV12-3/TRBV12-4,CASSYGTSGPHTEAFF,TGTGCCAGCAGTTATGGAACATCGGGCCCCCACACTGAAGCTTTCTTT
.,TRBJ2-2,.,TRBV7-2,CASSFSFRGAKDTGELFF,TGTGCCAGCAGTTTTAGCTTTAGGGGGGCGAAGGACACCGGGGAGCTGTTTTTT
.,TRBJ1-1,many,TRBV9,CASSPRRTNTEAFF,TGTGCCAGCAGCCCTAGGAGGACGAACACTGAAGCTTTCTTT
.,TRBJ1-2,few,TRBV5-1,CASSLTGQGDGYGYTF,TGCGCCAGCAGCTTGACGGGGCAGGGAGATGGCTATGGCTACACCTTC
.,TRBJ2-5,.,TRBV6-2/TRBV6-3,CATRDTVQETQYF,TGTGCCACCCGGGACACCGTCCAAGAGACCCAGTACTTC
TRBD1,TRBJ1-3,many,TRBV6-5,CASRQTGAGNTIYF,TGTGCCAGCAGGCAAACAGGGGCTGGAAACACCATATATTTT
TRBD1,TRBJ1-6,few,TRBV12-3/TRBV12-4,CASRRSGTENSPLHF,TGTGCCAGCAGGAGATCCGGGACAGAGAATTCACCCCTCCACTTT
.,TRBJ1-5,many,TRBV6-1,CASSANFDQPQHF,TGTGCCAGCAGTGCTAACTTTGATCAGCCCCAGCATTTT
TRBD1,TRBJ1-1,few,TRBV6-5,CASSYSGRGDTEAFF,TGTGCCAGCAGTTACTCGGGCAGGGGGGACACTGAAGCTTTCTTT
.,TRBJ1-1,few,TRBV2,CASSTIRKDTEAFF,TGTGCCAGCAGTACTATCAGGAAGGACACTGAAGCTTTCTTT
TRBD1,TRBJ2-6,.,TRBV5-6,CASSRLPGQGISGANVLTF,TGTGCCAGCAGCCGATTACCGGGACAGGGTATCTCTGGGGCCAACGTCCTGACTTTC
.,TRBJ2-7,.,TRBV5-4,CASSLMEGAREQYF,TGTGCCAGCAGCTTGATGGAGGGGGCGCGCGAGCAGTACTTC
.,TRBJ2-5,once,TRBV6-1,CASSDTSRLKETQYF,TGTGCCAGCAGTGACACAAGTAGATTAAAAGAGACCCAGTACTTC
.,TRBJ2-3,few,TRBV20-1,CSACGGRTDTQYF,TGCAGTGCATGTGGGGGGCGAACAGATACGCAGTATTTT
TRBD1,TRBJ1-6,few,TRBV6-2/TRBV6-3,CASTIYGTGNSPLHF,TGTGCCAGCACTATTTACGGGACAGGGAATTCACCCCTCCACTTT
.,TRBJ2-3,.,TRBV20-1,CSAIVAGGPDTQYF,TGCAGTGCTATCGTTGCAGGAGGGCCAGATACGCAGTATTTT
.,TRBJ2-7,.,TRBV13,CASSSARDGSYEQYF,TGTGCCAGCAGCTCCGCCCGGGACGGGTCCTACGAGCAGTACTTC
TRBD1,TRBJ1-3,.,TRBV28,CASSPPTGTPGNTIYF,TGTGCCAGCAGCCCTCCGACAGGGACCCCTGGAAACACCATATATTTT
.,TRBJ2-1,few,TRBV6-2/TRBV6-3,CASRPIGTGQFF,TGTGCCAGCAGACCGATCGGGACGGGGCAGTTCTTC
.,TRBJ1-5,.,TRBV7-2,CASSLGGGQQPQHF,TGTGCCAGCAGCTTAGGAGGGGGGCAACAGCCCCAGCATTTT
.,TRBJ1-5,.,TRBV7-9,CASSLMTGGFPGNQPQHF,TGTGCCAGCAGCTTAATGACTGGAGGCTTCCCGGGGAATCAGCCCCAGCATTTT
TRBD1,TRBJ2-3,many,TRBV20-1,CSANPPVGQGTDTQYF,TGCAGTGCTAATCCCCCCGTGGGACAGGGGACAGATACGCAGTATTTT
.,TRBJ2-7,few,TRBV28,CASSLFGEAYYEQYF,TGTGCCAGCAGTTTATTCGGAGAAGCTTACTACGAGCAGTACTTC
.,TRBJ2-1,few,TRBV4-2,CASSQAGVSYNEQFF,TGTGCCAGCAGCCAAGCGGGGGTCTCCTACAATGAGCAGTTCTTC
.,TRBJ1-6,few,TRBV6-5,CASSYTGTLHSPLHF,TGTGCCAGCAGTTATACCGGGACACTTCATTCACCCCTCCACTTT
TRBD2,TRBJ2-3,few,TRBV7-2,CASVGTSSPDTQYF,TGTGCCAGCGTCGGGACTAGCTCCCCAGATACGCAGTATTTT
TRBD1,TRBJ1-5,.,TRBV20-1,CSVSRDREISPQHF,TGCAGTGTTTCACGGGACAGGGAAATCTCGCCCCAGCATTTT
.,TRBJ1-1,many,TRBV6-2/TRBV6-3,CASSYGRPEGTEAFF,TGTGCCAGCAGTTACGGGCGGCCGGAAGGCACTGAAGCTTTCTTT
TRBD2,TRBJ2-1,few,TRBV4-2,CASSQDQRGVWEQFF,TGTGCCAGCAGCCAAGATCAACGGGGGGTATGGGAGCAGTTCTTC
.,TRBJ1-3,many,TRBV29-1,CSVEVGTAGNTIYF,TGCAGCGTTGAAGTTGGGACCGCGGGAAACACCATATATTTT
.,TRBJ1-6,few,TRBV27,CASSIEINSPLHF,TGTGCCAGCAGTATTGAAATCAATTCACCCCTCCACTTT
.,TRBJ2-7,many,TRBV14,CASSQVGQAGSYEQYF,TGTGCCAGCAGCCAAGTCGGACAGGCGGGGTCCTACGAGCAGTACTTC
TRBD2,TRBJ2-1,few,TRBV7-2,CASSLQASGGIDEQFF,TGTGCCAGCAGCTTACAAGCTAGCGGGGGTATCGATGAGCAGTTCTTC
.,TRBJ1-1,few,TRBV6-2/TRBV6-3,CASSSGHYFTEAFF,TGTGCCAGCAGCTCAGGGCACTACTTCACTGAAGCTTTCTTT
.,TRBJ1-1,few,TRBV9,CASSVGRGGDTEAFF,TGTGCCAGCAGCGTGGGGAGAGGCGGAGACACTGAAGCTTTCTTT
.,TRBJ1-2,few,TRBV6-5,CASMTGDGYTF,TGTGCCAGCATGACAGGTGATGGCTACACCTTC
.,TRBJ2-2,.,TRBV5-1,CASYRVRTGELFF,TGCGCCAGTTACAGGGTTCGCACCGGGGAGCTGTTTTTT
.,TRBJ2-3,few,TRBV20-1,CSARDHGRSTDTQYF,TGCAGTGCTAGAGATCATGGCAGAAGCACAGATACGCAGTATTTT
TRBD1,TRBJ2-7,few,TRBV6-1,CASTPRTGNIHEQYF,TGTGCCAGCACCCCCCGGACAGGTAACATCCACGAGCAGTACTTC
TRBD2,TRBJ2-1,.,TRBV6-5,CASSYTGLALDEQFF,TGTGCCAGCAGTTACACGGGACTAGCCTTAGATGAGCAGTTCTTC
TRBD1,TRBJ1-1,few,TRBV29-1,CSVLQGRGTEAFF,TGCAGCGTCCTACAGGGGAGGGGCACTGAAGCTTTCTTT
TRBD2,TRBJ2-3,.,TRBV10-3,CAISDFVAGVGDTQYF,TGTGCCATCAGTGATTTCGTAGCGGGGGTGGGAGATACGCAGTATTTT
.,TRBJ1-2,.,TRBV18,CASSPPVRGFGYTF,TGTGCCAGCTCACCACCGGTCAGGGGATTTGGCTACACCTTC
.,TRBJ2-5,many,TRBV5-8,CASSLHRTVQETQYF,TGTGCCAGCAGCCTACACCGGACAGTACAAGAGACCCAGTACTTC
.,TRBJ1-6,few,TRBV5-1,CASSPIQGWDSPLHF,TGCGCCAGCAGCCCTATCCAGGGGTGGGATTCACCCCTCCACTTT